A single sample gave rise to the 21 T cell receptor beta chains below, sequenced in a study of blood T cell repertoires in COVID-19. The assay was immunoSEQ multiplex PCR, and TCRdb's table has in-frame clones only and misses some. Here the sample spans approximately 77,000 clones, 75% to 90% being singletons. The sequencing input was peripheral blood. Receptors originate from a woman in her sixties or seventies with acute or convalescent COVID-19.

The chain recombines TRBV7-9 with TRBJ1-4; 7 bases match TRBD1. Germline CDR1 SEHNR, CDR2 FQNEAQ (reference sequence). Trimming removed 5 bases from V and 8 bases from J; junction bases left unmatched: 8. This CDR3 has 14 residues. The CDR3 loop is CASSRQGLEEKLFF. In nucleotides, the CDR3 is TGTGCCAGCAGCAGACAGGGACTGGAAGAAAAACTGTTTTTT.

The rearrangement uses TRBV29-1 and TRBJ1-1; D possibly corresponds to TRBD1 (6 bases). The germline V and J ends were trimmed by 6 bases and 11 bases, with 13 bases remaining between them. Germline CDR1 reads SQVTM; CDR2 reads ANQGSEA. This CDR3 region has 10 residues. CDR3 sequence reads: CSVTGFGAFF. In nucleotides, the CDR3 is TGCAGCGTGACAGGATTTGGGGCTTTCTTT. Supplemented by reference TRBV29-1 and TRBJ1-1, the full variable domain reads SAVISQKPSRDICQRGTSLTIQCQVDSQVTMMFWYRQQPGQSLTLIATANQGSEATYESGFVIDKFPISRPNLTFSTLTVSNMSPEDSSIYLCSVTGFGAFFGQGTRLTVV.

The chain recombines TRBV6-5 with TRBJ2-7; 8 nucleotides align to TRBD1. Trimming cost V 6 bases and J 4 bases; bases outside gene matches: 11. Per germline, CDR1 MNHEY and CDR2 SVGAGI. The CDR3 has 15 residues. The CDR3 protein is CASRPPDRAIYEQYF. CDR3 in DNA: TGTGCCAGCAGGCCACCGGACAGGGCGATTTACGAGCAGTACTTC.

V gene TRBV6-5 combines with J gene TRBJ1-5, with 10 bases identical to TRBD1. V shed 5 bases, J shed 5 bases, and the junction held 3 bases outside the gene matches. The CDR3 sequence is 14 residues long. CDR1 is MNHEY, CDR2 SVGAGI, per germline. CDR3 coding DNA: TGTGCCAGCAGTCGCGGACAGGGGGATCAGCCCCAGCATTTT. Its translation: CASSRGQGDQPQHF.

J is TRBJ1-1 and V is TRBV7-2; D is undetermined. The germline V gene has CDR1 SGHTA and CDR2 FQGNSA. This CDR3 spans 14 amino acids. V was cut by 1 base and J by 2 bases, with 8 bases left in between. The CDR3 DNA sequence: TGTGCCAGCAGCTTAGTCGGAGGAAACACTGAAGCTTTCTTT. Protein product: CASSLVGGNTEAFF.

This clone occurred a few times. This chain connects TRBV19 to TRBJ1-2; the D gene is possibly TRBD1 (5 bases). The CDR3 extends over 15 amino acids. Trimming removed 7 bases from V and 3 bases from J, with 18 bases in between. CDR1 is LNHDA, CDR2 SQIVND, per germline (reference sequence). In DNA, the CDR3 is TGTGCCAGTATTGGGGCCGCTACAGCCGACTATGGCTACACCTTC. This gives the protein CASIGAATADYGYTF. Looking up the rest from reference TRBV19 and TRBJ1-2 gives the full variable domain: DGGITQSPKYLFRKEGQNVTLSCEQNLNHDAMYWYRQDPGQGLRLIYYSQIVNDFQKGDIAEGYSVSREKKESFPLTVTSAQKNPTAFYLCASIGAATADYGYTFGSGTRLTVV.

The rearrangement uses TRBV7-6 and TRBJ2-1, with TRBD2 identical over 7 bases. Trimming cost V 1 base and J 2 bases; bases outside gene matches: 11. The CDR3 is 18 residues long. Germline V gives CDR1 SGHVS, CDR2 FNYEAQ. The CDR3 here is CASSLGWGGGSPYNEQFF. DNA of the CDR3: TGTGCCAGCAGCTTAGGATGGGGGGGAGGGAGTCCCTACAATGAGCAGTTCTTC.

This clone was observed a single time. The chain uses TRBV11-3 and TRBJ2-7, with no clear D. With 5 bases removed from V and 2 bases from J, the gap between germline ends came to 13 bases. The CDR3 contains 14 residues. Germline-derived CDR1 and CDR2 are SGHNT and YENEEA. In nucleotides, the CDR3 is TGTGCCAGCAGCCCACTGGGCAGGCCCTACGAGCAGTACTTC. Residues: CASSPLGRPYEQYF.

This clone has only a few counts. V and J are TRBV19 and TRBJ2-7; the D gene is possibly TRBD1 (5 bases). The CDR3 runs 14 residues. The germline V gene has CDR1 LNHDA and CDR2 SQIVND (reference sequence). The V gene lost 5 bases and the J gene lost 0 bases, with 11 bases spanning the gap. DNA for the CDR3: TGTGCCAGTAGTCTACCGACAGACTCCTACGAGCAGTACTTC. This translates into CASSLPTDSYEQYF. Combining the CDR3 with reference TRBV19 and TRBJ2-7 gives the whole variable domain DGGITQSPKYLFRKEGQNVTLSCEQNLNHDAMYWYRQDPGQGLRLIYYSQIVNDFQKGDIAEGYSVSREKKESFPLTVTSAQKNPTAFYLCASSLPTDSYEQYFGPGTRLTVT.

The V gene is TRBV27, the J gene TRBJ2-3; D possibly corresponds to TRBD2 (6 bases). V gave up 0 bases and J gave up 4 bases, with 14 bases separating them. The germline CDR1 and CDR2 sequences are MNHEY and SMNVEV (reference sequence). This CDR3 has 16 amino acids. The CDR3 is CASSLSVAEGADTQYF. As DNA, the CDR3 is TGTGCCAGCAGTTTATCGGTAGCGGAAGGCGCAGATACGCAGTATTTT.

The V gene is TRBV24-1, the J gene TRBJ1-5; tentatively, D is TRBD1 (6 bases). The CDR3 covers 14 residues. Trimming left V 8 bases short and J 0 bases short, with 10 bases between. From germline, CDR1 is KGHDR and CDR2 SFDVKD. The CDR3 DNA sequence: TGTGCCACCAACACAGGGCCTAGCAATCAGCCCCAGCATTTT. It encodes CATNTGPSNQPQHF.

The chain couples TRBV27 to TRBJ1-6; no firm D call. Germline values: CDR1 MNHEY, CDR2 SMNVEV (reference sequence). The CDR3 covers 17 residues. Trimming cost V 2 bases and J 4 bases, with 15 bases left between them. CDR3 DNA sequence: TGTGCCAGCAGTTTAACCGGGGTCCTTTCGTATAATTCACCCCTCCACTTT. Residues: CASSLTGVLSYNSPLHF.

As to this clone: This same CDR3 is encoded by further DNA sequences in the sample. The CDR3 DNA reads as TGTGCCAGCAGCGGGCAGGCGAACACTGAAGCTTTCTTT. Its protein product is CASSGQANTEAFF. This rearrangement joins TRBV6-2 or TRBV6-3 to TRBJ1-1; D unclear. Germline V CDR1 and CDR2: MNHEY, SVGEGT. Trimming stripped 6 bases from V and 1 base from J, with 9 bases between. The CDR3 consists of 13 residues.

This clone has just one count. The chain couples TRBV12-5 to TRBJ1-6; 7 bases are shared with TRBD1. The V gene's germline CDR1 is LGHNT and CDR2 FRNRAP. J gave up 4 bases and V 3 bases, and 9 bases lay outside the gene matches. This CDR3 region has 17 residues. CDR3 coding DNA: TGTGCTAGTGGTTTCCTAGAATCGGGACAGTATAATTCACCCCTCCACTTT. This translates into CASGFLESGQYNSPLHF.

V usage is TRBV28 and J usage is TRBJ2-2; D remains unclear. V shed 5 bases and J shed 4 bases, with 11 bases lying between them. Germline lookup yields CDR1 MDHEN and CDR2 SYDVKM. The CDR3 has 14 residues. The chain's CDR3 is CASSPRHSTGELFF. Written as DNA, the CDR3 is TGTGCCAGCAGTCCCCGACACTCCACCGGGGAGCTGTTTTTT.

This chain connects TRBV5-1 to TRBJ2-3; D is undetermined. The CDR3 totals 16 residues. Per the germline V gene, CDR1 is SGHRS and CDR2 is YFSETQ. Between the trimmed V and J ends, which lost 4 bases and 2 bases, there was a span of 17 bases. The CDR3 coding sequence is TGCGCCAGCAGCGTCGGGTTCGGCCTTCCCACAGATACGCAGTATTTT. Amino acids: CASSVGFGLPTDTQYF.

This chain links TRBV6-5 with TRBJ2-7; 12 bases are a match to TRBD1. The germline gives CDR1 MNHEY, CDR2 SVGAGI. CDR3 length: 14 amino acids. Unmatched junction bases numbered 5, after V lost 7 bases and J lost 4 bases. Here the CDR3 DNA reads TGTGCCAGCAATCCGGGACAGGGGGCGTACGAGCAGTACTTC. Translated, it gives CASNPGQGAYEQYF.

The rearrangement uses TRBV24-1 and TRBJ1-5; no firm D call. Germline loops: CDR1 KGHDR, CDR2 SFDVKD. The V end lost 4 bases, the J end lost 1 base, and 10 bases lay between the germline ends. The CDR3 consists of 15 residues. For the CDR3, the DNA is TGTGCCACCAGTGAGGCCGGAGGGAGCAATCAGCCCCAGCATTTT. It yields the protein CATSEAGGSNQPQHF.

V gene TRBV4-2 combines with J gene TRBJ1-1; weak D call: TRBD1 (6 bases). CDR3 length: 15 amino acids. V was pared by 0 bases and J by 1 base, with 9 bases between. Germline values: CDR1 LGHNA, CDR2 YNFKEQ. The CDR3 loop reads CASSQEQGKNTEAFF. In DNA, the CDR3 is TGTGCCAGCAGCCAAGAACAGGGAAAGAACACTGAAGCTTTCTTT.

The V call is TRBV7-3, the J call TRBJ1-2; D gene unclear. This CDR3 contains 10 residues. The germline gives CDR1 SGHTA, CDR2 FQGTGA. Trimming took off 10 bases at V and 8 bases at J, with 11 bases between the two ends. The CDR3 sequence is CATPRSGYTF. The CDR3 coding sequence is TGTGCCACCCCGCGCTCGGGCTACACCTTC.

V and J are TRBV5-1 and TRBJ1-1, with 7 bases aligning to TRBD1. The V and J ends lost 0 bases and 6 bases, in that order; junction bases with no gene match: 5. CDR3 length: 14 amino acids. Germline lookup yields CDR1 SGHRS and CDR2 YFSETQ. CDR3 residues: CASSLVDREAEAFF. The CDR3 coding sequence is TGCGCCAGCAGCTTGGTCGACAGGGAGGCTGAAGCTTTCTTT.